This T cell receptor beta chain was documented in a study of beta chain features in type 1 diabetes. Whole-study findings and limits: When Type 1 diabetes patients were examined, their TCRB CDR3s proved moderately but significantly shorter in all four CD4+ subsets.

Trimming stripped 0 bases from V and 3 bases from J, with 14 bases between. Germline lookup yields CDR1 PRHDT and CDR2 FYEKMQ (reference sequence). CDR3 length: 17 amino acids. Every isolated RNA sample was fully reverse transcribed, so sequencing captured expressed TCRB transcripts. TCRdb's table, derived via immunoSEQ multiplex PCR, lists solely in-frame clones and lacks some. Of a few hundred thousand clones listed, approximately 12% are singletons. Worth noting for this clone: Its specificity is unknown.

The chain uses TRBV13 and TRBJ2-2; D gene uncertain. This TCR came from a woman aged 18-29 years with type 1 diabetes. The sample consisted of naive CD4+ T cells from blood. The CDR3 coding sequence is TGTGCCAGCAGCTTAGGCGATCTGAGGTGGGACACCGGGGAGCTGTTTTTT. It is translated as CASSLGDLRWDTGELFF. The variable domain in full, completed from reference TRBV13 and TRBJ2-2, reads AAGVIQSPRHLIKEKRETATLKCYPIPRHDTVYWYQQGPGQDPQFLISFYEKMQSDKGSIPDRFSAQQFSDYHSELNMSSLELGDSALYFCASSLGDLRWDTGELFFGEGSRLTVL.